This T cell receptor beta chain was recovered during a study of shared clonotypes between healthy human individuals. Study outcomes and limitations: Naive subsets tended to show greater estimated richness than memory subsets.

A word on this clone: Its antigen remains unidentified.

Per the original data handling: ImmunoSEQ yielded junction-only sequences lacking quality scores, so filtering differed. The assay was immunoSEQ multiplex PCR, and TCRdb's table has in-frame clones only and misses some. V, J and clone size were drawn from that table, and D and trimming were deduced from the DNA. The table has approximately 590,000 clones, about 95% seen once; the top ten hold 0.11%. Germline V CDR1 and CDR2: SQVTM, ANQGSEA. This CDR3 has 18 amino acids. V was pared by 4 bases and J by 0 bases, with 11 bases of the junction left unmatched. Naivety among CD8 cells was defined by CD45RO negativity and positive CCR7 selection, thereby excluding terminally differentiated effector memory CD45RA+ cells.

This sequence was found in a woman in her twenties or thirties in good health. Sequenced: naive CD8+ T cells sorted from blood. V usage is TRBV29-1 and J usage is TRBJ2-1, with 11 positions matching TRBD2. The CDR3 reads CSVAASTSGVSSYNEQFF. The CDR3 DNA is TGCAGCGTTGCTGCATCGACTAGCGGGGTGAGCTCCTACAATGAGCAGTTCTTC.